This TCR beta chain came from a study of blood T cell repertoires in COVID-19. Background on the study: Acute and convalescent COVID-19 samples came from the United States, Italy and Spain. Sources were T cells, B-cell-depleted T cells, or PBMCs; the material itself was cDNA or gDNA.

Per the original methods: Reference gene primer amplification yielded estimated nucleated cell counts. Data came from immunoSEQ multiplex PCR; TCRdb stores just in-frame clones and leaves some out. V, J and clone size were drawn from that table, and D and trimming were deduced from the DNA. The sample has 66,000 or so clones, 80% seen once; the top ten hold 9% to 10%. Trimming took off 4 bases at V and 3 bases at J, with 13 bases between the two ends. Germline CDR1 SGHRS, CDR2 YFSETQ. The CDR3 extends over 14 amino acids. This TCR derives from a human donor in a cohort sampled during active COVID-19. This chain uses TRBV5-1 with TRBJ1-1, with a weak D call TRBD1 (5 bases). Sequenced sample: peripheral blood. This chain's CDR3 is CASSPWGGDTEAFF. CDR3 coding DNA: TGCGCCAGCAGCCCCTGGGGAGGGGACACTGAAGCTTTCTTT.